Described below is a single T cell receptor (beta chain) sequence and its context. The antigen remains unidentified. Trimming stripped 0 bases from V and 3 bases from J, with 10 bases between. Germline V gene sequence: CDR1 SGHRS, CDR2 YFSETQ. The CDR3 covers 15 residues. The sample comes from a study of long-term antiretroviral therapy in people with HIV. Whole-study results and caveats: It was observed that HIV repertoires exhibited narrower CDR3 length ranges than controls.

immunoSEQ v3.0 was run at survey level. Sequencing was performed with immunoSEQ multiplex PCR; in TCRdb, only in-frame clones are kept and a portion is missing. The sample lists about 31,000 clones; approximately 92% were seen once. The receptor comes from a woman in her thirties or forties with HIV. Sequences were derived from unsorted PBMCs, sampled 5 to 5.5 years after starting antiretroviral therapy. J is TRBJ2-1 and V is TRBV5-1; a possible D gene is TRBD2 (6 bases). In DNA form, the CDR3 reads TGCGCCAGCAGCTTGGCCCCCGGGAGCTACAATGAGCAGTTCTTC. Its translation is CASSLAPGSYNEQFF.